This TCR beta chain originates from a study of T cells in Graves' hyperthyroidism and ophthalmopathy. This clonotype was counted between two and nine times. A much bigger clone sits one base away, suggesting this may be a read error. Calling Graves' hyperthyroidism stable meant ophthalmopathy did not progress within 18 months. Each diagnosis drew on symptoms, thyroxine, TRAb, thyroid ultrasound and orbital computed tomography findings. Authors of the study amplified TCR beta CDR3 regions from RNA transcripts. HTBI primers were used for first-round RT-PCR of the TCR CDR3. Via MiXCR, TCRdb re-called the multiplex PCR reads, giving one row per CDR3 protein. The sample lists around 620,000 distinct CDR3 sequences; 15% to 20% were seen once. Germline-derived CDR1 and CDR2 are SNHLY and FYNNEI. The CDR3 contains 14 residues.

This chain uses TRBV2 with TRBJ1-1; 7 bases fit TRBD1. The sample consisted of blood. This TCR was recovered from a woman aged 25 to 39 with Graves' hyperthyroidism. This CDR3 is CASLIQGLNTEALF. CDR3 in DNA: TGTGCCAGCCTAATACAGGGGTTAAACACTGAAGCTCTCTTT.